A selection of T cell receptor beta chains follows, all from one sample in a study of shared clonotypes between healthy human individuals. Using immunoSEQ multiplex PCR, the repertoire was profiled, and TCRdb retains in-frame clones only, with some absent. This table has around 440,000 clones, roughly three quarters appearing once. The sequencing sample was made of PBMCs. These receptors came from a middle-aged woman in good health. Some clones in this sample may be carry-over from other donors' samples. CDR3s include the opening cysteine and the closing phenylalanine or tryptophan. D genes are given only for firm matches. Part of the rows lack a size; the others show once, few, many or a class for expanded clones.

clone size	D gene	J gene	V gene	CDR3 protein	CDR3 DNA
.	.	TRBJ2-3	TRBV19	CASSRDSARDTQYF	TGTGCCAGTAGTAGGGATTCTGCCAGAGATACGCAGTATTTT
.	TRBD2	TRBJ2-3	TRBV4-1	CASSQGASGNTDTQYF	TGCGCCAGCAGCCAAGGTGCTAGCGGAAACACAGATACGCAGTATTTT
.	TRBD2	TRBJ2-7	TRBV9	CASSGLAPYEQYF	TGTGCCAGCAGCGGACTAGCCCCCTACGAGCAGTACTTC
.	.	TRBJ2-7	TRBV7-9	CASSFRDLSYEQYF	TGTGCCAGCAGCTTCCGGGACCTCTCCTACGAGCAGTACTTC
once	.	TRBJ2-7	TRBV18	CASSSGPSSYEQYF	TGTGCCAGCTCATCCGGTCCAAGCTCCTACGAGCAGTACTTC
.	TRBD1	TRBJ1-2	TRBV5-4	CASSLGTGTYGYTF	TGTGCCAGCAGCTTGGGGACAGGGACCTATGGCTACACCTTC
once	.	TRBJ2-1	TRBV7-2	CASSPRSYNEQFF	TGTGCCAGCAGCCCCCGGTCCTACAATGAGCAGTTCTTC
.	TRBD1	TRBJ2-7	TRBV5-6	CASSFQGAYEQYF	TGTGCCAGCAGCTTTCAGGGGGCCTACGAGCAGTACTTC
few	.	TRBJ1-1	TRBV5-1	CASSFLRENTEAFF	TGCGCCAGCAGCTTTTTACGGGAGAACACTGAAGCTTTCTTT
.	TRBD2	TRBJ2-7	TRBV2	CASRTLAGPTYEQYF	TGTGCCAGCAGGACACTAGCGGGACCAACCTACGAGCAGTACTTC
few	TRBD1	TRBJ1-1	TRBV5-6	CASSPQGSDTEAFF	TGTGCCAGCAGCCCACAGGGGTCGGACACTGAAGCTTTCTTT
once	TRBD2	TRBJ2-7	TRBV7-2	CASSLVLGVAGGLSEQYF	TGTGCCAGCAGCTTAGTATTGGGGGTGGCGGGAGGTCTCTCCGAGCAGTACTTC
.	TRBD2	TRBJ2-4	TRBV27	CASMSPLAGYPQYF	TGTGCCAGCATGTCTCCCCTAGCGGGCTACCCTCAGTACTTC